The T cell receptor beta chain under discussion was sequenced for a study of OX40 agonist ivuxolimab in advanced cancers. The CDR3 has 12 residues. Germline CDR1 SGDLS, CDR2 YYNGEE. V lost 3 bases and J lost 6, with 10 bases in between. Assay: immunoSEQ multiplex PCR; the TCRdb copy retains only in-frame clones and omits some. The sample shows around 61,000 clones, more than 80% of them seen only once. Source: CD4+ or CD8+ T cells sorted from blood, taken in a trial of the OX40 agonist ivuxolimab. The sequence derives from an adult with an advanced solid tumor such as melanoma, head and neck, liver or kidney cancer. The chain combines TRBV9 with TRBJ2-7; D ambiguous. This CDR3 is CASSDQGFEQYF. DNA of the CDR3: TGTGCCAGCAGCGACCAAGGCTTCGAGCAGTACTTC.